This T cell receptor beta chain was identified during a study of early T cells in non-severe SARS-CoV-2 infection. The V segment lost 1 base and the J segment 2 bases; nucleotides outside the gene matches: 7. Germline-derived CDR1 and CDR2 are DFQATT and SNEGSKA (reference sequence). This CDR3 is built from 16 residues. TCRdb reprocessed the 5' RACE reads with MiXCR, giving one entry per CDR3 protein. Of 80,000 or so distinct CDR3 sequences in the sample, over 5% were seen once. This clonotype has only a few counts. This rearrangement joins TRBV20-1 to TRBJ2-5, with 10 bases matching TRBD1. This sequence was found in an adult who was a healthcare worker with PCR-confirmed SARS-CoV-2 infection or an uninfected control (not recorded which). The material sequenced was whole blood. The CDR3 loop is CSARVIGTGEQETQYF. In nucleotides, the CDR3 is TGCAGTGCTAGAGTTATCGGGACAGGGGAGCAAGAGACCCAGTACTTC.